The clone carrying this T cell receptor (beta chain) appeared a few times. This record belongs to a study of CD8+ T cells in alopecia areata. Stated treatment: oral pan-JAK inhibitor, 5-10 mg twice daily. Germline V gene lookup returns CDR1 LNHDA and CDR2 SQIVND (reference sequence). The CDR3 is made up of 19 amino acids. With 3 bases clipped from V and 3 bases from J, the junction kept 12 bases outside the gene matches. RNA was isolated and reverse transcribed to cDNA, the sequencing template. Generated by immunoSEQ multiplex PCR, the TCRdb table keeps only in-frame clones and is missing some. The repertoire consists of 110,000 or so clones, with roughly 50% occurring once and the leading ten covering roughly 3.5%.

The receptor comes from a human donor with alopecia areata. The chain recombines TRBV19 with TRBJ1-5; the match to TRBD1 covers 12 bases. Source: CD4+ T cells sorted from blood, taken at week 24, from a patient treated with tofacitinib. The CDR3 DNA reads as TGTGCCAGTAGTATCGTGGGACAGGGGGCCTTCAGTGACAATCAGCCCCAGCATTTT. Its protein is CASSIVGQGAFSDNQPQHF.